Ten or more counts support the clone carrying this TCR beta chain. The sample originates from a study of T cells in Graves' hyperthyroidism and ophthalmopathy. At first hyperthyroidism diagnosis, before any ophthalmopathy symptoms, the blood sample was collected. Amplification targeted TCR beta CDR3 regions from RNA transcripts. The primer set for the first-round RT-PCR of the TCR CDR3 was HTBI. One entry per CDR3 protein, called by TCRdb with MiXCR from the multiplex PCR reads. This sample yields under 450,000 distinct CDR3 sequences, of which about 13% are seen a single time; less than 25% belongs to the top ten. Sequenced input: blood. The clonotype originates from a young man with Graves' hyperthyroidism that later progressed to Graves' ophthalmopathy.

Here the CDR3 DNA reads TGTGCCATCACCCCGACAGGGGGCGAAGATACGCAGTATTTT. This sequence encodes CAITPTGGEDTQYF. The gene calls are TRBV10-3 and TRBJ2-3; 10 nucleotides line up with TRBD1. The germline CDR1 and CDR2 sequences are ENHRY and SYGVKD. CDR3 length: 14 amino acids. Trimming cost V 7 bases and J 5 bases; bases outside gene matches: 6.